This T cell receptor (beta chain) was identified in a study of vaccination effects on CD4 cells after COVID-19. On the study more broadly: It was two doses of either the BNT162b2 or mRNA-1273 vaccine that participants received.

Findings of the study overall: Cross-reaction with common cold coronaviruses was seen in only 1 of 255 vaccine-induced clones from healthy vaccinees.

CDR1 is SGHKS, CDR2 YYEKEE, per germline (reference sequence). The J segment lost 9 bases and the V segment lost 0 bases, leaving 6 bases of the junction unmatched. There are 15 residues in the CDR3. Viral peptide pool expansion of antigen-specific CD4+ T cells preceded sequencing in the ViraFEST assay. Isolating CD4+ T cells followed about 10 days of culture. Vaccine recipients had no previous SARS-CoV-2 infection; their nucleocapsid antibodies were negative. IL-2 medium was substituted for half the medium on days 3 and 7. Profiling relied on immunoSEQ multiplex PCR, and the TCRdb table lists in-frame clones only, not all of them. Among about 31,000 clones, approximately 68% were seen once, and the ten largest hold around 27%. Turning to this clone: Its antigen is undetermined.

The chain couples TRBV5-5 to TRBJ1-4, with TRBD1 matching 9 bases. Sequencing was performed on CD4+ T cells from PBMCs cultured with HCoV-229E spike peptides, taken before COVID-19 vaccination. The sequence was obtained from a human donor who received a COVID-19 vaccine. In DNA form, the CDR3 reads TGTGCCAGCAGCTTGGAGGCGGGACAGGGAAAAAAACTGTTTTTT. Its translation: CASSLEAGQGKKLFF.